The 3 T cell receptor beta chains reported below all come from one sample, sequenced in a study of blood T cell repertoires in COVID-19. TCRdb's copy holds only in-frame clones and misses some; the assay was immunoSEQ multiplex PCR. There are 200,000 to 250,000 clones in the sample; around 85% occur only once, and approximately 2.8% lies in the top ten. Sequenced material: PBMCs or T cells enriched from blood (not recorded which). The receptors were sampled from a woman aged 50 to 60 in a cohort exposed to, infected with or recovered from COVID-19 (not recorded which).

The rearrangement links TRBV2 to TRBJ1-4; D gene uncertain. The ends were cut back, 6 bases at V and 1 base at J, with 9 bases in the middle. Germline V gene sequence: CDR1 SNHLY, CDR2 FYNNEI. The CDR3 spans 14 residues. The CDR3 is CASRVTETNEKLFF. CDR3 nucleotide sequence: TGTGCCAGCAGGGTTACAGAAACTAATGAAAAACTGTTTTTT.

The rearrangement uses TRBV6-2 or TRBV6-3 and TRBJ2-5; 11 bases match TRBD2. CDR1 and CDR2 from the germline V gene are MNHEY and SVGEGT. The CDR3 spans 15 residues. The V segment lost 6 bases and the J segment 2 bases; nucleotides outside the gene matches: 5. The chain's CDR3 is CASSEGLAEQETQYF. CDR3 DNA sequence: TGTGCCAGCAGCGAGGGACTAGCGGAGCAAGAGACCCAGTACTTC.

The V and J genes are TRBV4-3 and TRBJ2-1; D ambiguous. The CDR3 contains 14 residues. Trimming stripped 3 bases from V and 7 bases from J, with 13 bases between. Germline loops: CDR1 LGHNA, CDR2 YSLEER. The DNA for the CDR3 is TGCGCCAGCAGCCAGGAGTTAAGGAGTAATGAGCAGTTCTTC. This sequence encodes CASSQELRSNEQFF.